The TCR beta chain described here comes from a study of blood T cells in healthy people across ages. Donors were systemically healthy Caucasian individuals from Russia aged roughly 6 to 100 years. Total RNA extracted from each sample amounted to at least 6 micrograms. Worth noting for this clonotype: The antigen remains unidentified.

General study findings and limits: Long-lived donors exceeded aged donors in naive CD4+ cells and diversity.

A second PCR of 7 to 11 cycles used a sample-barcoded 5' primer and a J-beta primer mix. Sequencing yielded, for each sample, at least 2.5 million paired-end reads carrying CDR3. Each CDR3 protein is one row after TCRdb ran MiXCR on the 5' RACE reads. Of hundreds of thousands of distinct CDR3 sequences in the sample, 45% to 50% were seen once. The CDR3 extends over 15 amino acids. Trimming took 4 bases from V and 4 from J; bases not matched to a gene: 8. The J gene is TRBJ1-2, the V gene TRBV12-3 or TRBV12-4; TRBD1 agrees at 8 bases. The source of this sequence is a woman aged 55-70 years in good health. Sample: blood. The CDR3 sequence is CASSSVYRGTYGYTF. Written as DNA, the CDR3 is TGTGCCAGCAGTTCGGTATACAGGGGGACCTATGGCTACACCTTC.